A single sample gave rise to the 9 T cell receptor beta chains below, sequenced in a study of graft-versus-host responses after intestinal transplantation. Clones were sequenced by immunoSEQ multiplex PCR, and TCRdb holds only the in-frame ones, with some missing. The sample includes approximately 68,000 clones, around 90% of them seen just once. These TCRs' antigens remain unknown. The sample in question was unstimulated CD8+ T cells sorted from spleen or lymph node cells, obtained before transplant. The receptors come from a human donor who was the organ donor for an intestinal transplant.

The chain uses TRBV7-9 and TRBJ1-1, with D perhaps TRBD1 (5 bases). Trimming shortened V by 6 bases and J by 7 bases, and 15 bases separated the two germline ends. The CDR3 loop spans 13 amino acids. Per the germline V gene, CDR1 is SEHNR and CDR2 is FQNEAQ (reference sequence). As DNA, the CDR3 is TGTGCCAGCAGACCACCTCAGGGTAATGAAGCTTTCTTT. It encodes CASRPPQGNEAFF.

The rearrangement joins TRBV4-2 to TRBJ1-5, with D possibly being TRBD1 (5 bases). The V end lost 0 bases, the J end lost 1 base, and 10 bases lay between the germline ends. CDR1 and CDR2 from the germline V gene are LGHNA and YNFKEQ. CDR3 length: 16 residues. Here the CDR3 DNA reads TGTGCCAGCAGCCAAGAGCTGCCAGGGAGCAATCAGCCCCAGCATTTT. Protein product: CASSQELPGSNQPQHF.

This clone was recorded once. The J gene is TRBJ2-2, the V gene TRBV6-1; D perhaps matches TRBD2 (7 bases). With 10 bases removed from V and 5 bases from J, the gap between germline ends came to 11 bases. From germline, CDR1 is MNHNS and CDR2 SASEGT. The CDR3 is 12 amino acids. As DNA, the CDR3 is TGTGCCAACGAGGGGGGGACCGGGGAGCTGTTTTTT. Protein sequence: CANEGGTGELFF.

V usage is TRBV7-9 and J usage is TRBJ2-3, with 7 bases aligning to TRBD2. V was clipped by 2 bases and J by 7 bases; unmatched bases: 12. In germline, CDR1 is SEHNR, CDR2 FQNEAQ (reference sequence). The CDR3 spans 16 residues. The CDR3 sequence: CASSLSGLTTRNTQYF. For the CDR3, the DNA is TGTGCCAGCAGCTTATCGGGACTAACGACCCGAAATACGCAGTATTTT.

In this sample, this clone turned up once. The rearrangement joins TRBV2 to TRBJ1-4, with 8 bases fitting TRBD1. The CDR3 is made up of 15 amino acids. Germline V lookup: CDR1 SNHLY, CDR2 FYNNEI. The J segment lost 7 bases and the V segment lost 6 bases, leaving 10 bases of the junction unmatched. CDR3 protein: CASRGTGLTREKLFF. CDR3 coding DNA: TGTGCCAGCAGGGGGACAGGCCTCACGCGTGAAAAACTGTTTTTT.

The chain carries TRBV27 and TRBJ2-1; TRBD2 matches 7 bases. CDR3 size: 17 residues. With 6 bases clipped from V and 5 bases from J, the junction kept 16 bases outside the gene matches. Germline lookup yields CDR1 MNHEY and CDR2 SMNVEV (reference sequence). The CDR3 DNA reads TGTGCCAGCAGCCCGGTATTTTCGGGGGGATCGGACAATGAGCAGTTCTTC. The encoded protein is CASSPVFSGGSDNEQFF.

The genes are TRBV5-3 and TRBJ2-7, with TRBD1 identical over 10 bases. TRBV5-3 is noted as an ORF with a role that remains uncertain. V gave up 4 bases and J gave up 0 bases; unmatched junction bases: 4. CDR3 length equals 15 residues. The CDR3 nucleotides read TGTGCCAGAAGCAGGGACAGGGGTGTCTCCTACGAGCAGTACGTC. It codes for CARSRDRGVSYEQYV.

The chain uses TRBV28 and TRBJ1-4; D is possibly TRBD1 (5 bases). Germline V gene data show CDR1 as MDHEN and CDR2 as SYDVKM. This CDR3 contains 14 residues. V was clipped by 5 bases and J by 8 bases, with 15 bases between them. The CDR3: CASSPQWGREKLFF. The CDR3, as DNA: TGTGCCAGCAGTCCCCAATGGGGGAGGGAAAAACTGTTTTTT.

The V and J genes are TRBV5-6 and TRBJ2-1; 8 bases fit TRBD1. Germline trimming cut 5 bases from V and 4 bases from J; bases unmatched to any gene: 11. CDR1 is SGHDT and CDR2 is YYEEEE in the germline V gene. The CDR3 extends over 16 amino acids. The CDR3, as DNA: TGTGCCAGCAGTCTGGTCAGGGGGCCTTTTTACAATGAGCAGTTCTTC. Translated: CASSLVRGPFYNEQFF.